Listed here are 32 T cell receptor beta chains from one sample, sequenced in a study of cytomegalovirus exposure and HLA in healthy donors. Primers for the PCR totalled 60 Vbeta and 13 Jbeta. Method: immunoSEQ multiplex PCR; TCRdb's copy keeps in-frame clones and lacks some. The table includes about 160,000 clones, roughly 80% detected once. Specimen: PBMCs. The source of these receptors is a girl aged 5 to 17 in good health and CMV-seropositive.

The rearrangement uses TRBV4-1 and TRBJ2-2, with 9 nucleotides matching TRBD1. The V gene end was trimmed by 4 bases and the J gene end by 4 bases; junction bases not matched to a gene: 7. This CDR3 contains 16 residues. In germline, CDR1 is MGHRA, CDR2 YSYEKL. Here the CDR3 reads CASSPIDRGITGELFF. The CDR3 DNA follows: TGCGCCAGCAGCCCTATAGACAGGGGGATCACCGGGGAGCTGTTTTTT.

The chain combines TRBV7-6 with TRBJ2-2; D unclear. CDR1 is SGHVS, CDR2 FNYEAQ, per germline. Trimming removed 2 bases at V and 0 bases at J, with 10 bases between. The CDR3 sequence is 16 residues long. The CDR3 coding sequence is TGTGCCAGCAGCTTAACAGTTGCGTCGAACACCGGGGAGCTGTTTTTT. It is translated as CASSLTVASNTGELFF.

This clone is a singleton in its sample. This rearrangement joins TRBV29-1 to TRBJ2-5; 9 nucleotides line up with TRBD1. Germline values: CDR1 SQVTM, CDR2 ANQGSEA. The CDR3 is made up of 15 amino acids. After removal of 3 bases from V and 3 bases from J, the junction contained 8 bases not matched to a gene. The CDR3 DNA reads as TGCAGCGTTGAGAGGAGACAGGGGGAGGAAGAGACCCAGTACTTC. Translating gives CSVERRQGEEETQYF.

This chain connects TRBV19 to TRBJ2-7, with 7 bases fitting TRBD1. CDR3 length equals 14 residues. V shed 6 bases and J 1 base; nucleotides not matched to a gene: 6. CDR1 is LNHDA and CDR2 is SQIVND in the germline V gene (reference sequence). The CDR3 protein is CASSPTTGSYEQYF. In DNA, the CDR3 is TGTGCCAGTAGCCCCACGACAGGGTCCTACGAGCAGTACTTC.

The chain carries TRBV7-9 and TRBJ2-5, with D perhaps matching TRBD1 (5 bases). Trimming removed 6 bases at V and 5 bases at J, with 19 bases between. Germline lookup yields CDR1 SEHNR and CDR2 FQNEAQ (reference sequence). This CDR3 region has 15 residues. The CDR3 protein is CASSWRTEGVETQYF. CDR3 nucleotides: TGTGCCAGCAGTTGGCGCACTGAAGGGGTGGAGACCCAGTACTTC.

The chain employs TRBV5-1 and TRBJ1-1; no definite D call. The CDR3 totals 14 residues. Germline V CDR1 and CDR2: SGHRS, YFSETQ. With 0 bases removed from V and 4 bases from J, the gap between germline ends came to 10 bases. CDR3 protein: CASSLDSQSTEAFF. In DNA form, the CDR3 reads TGCGCCAGCAGCTTGGACAGTCAGAGCACTGAAGCTTTCTTT.

Points on this clone: Different DNA sequences within this sample yield the same CDR3. The chain uses TRBV9 and TRBJ2-5, with D possibly TRBD2 on 6 matching bases. Per germline, CDR1 SGDLS and CDR2 YYNGEE. Trimming stripped 2 bases from V and 2 bases from J, with 10 bases between. The CDR3 length is 14 residues. CDR3 sequence reads: CASSVGGSQETQYF. CDR3 DNA: TGTGCCAGCAGCGTCGGAGGGTCTCAAGAGACCCAGTACTTC.

This clone was seen once. The chain employs TRBV28 and TRBJ2-2; no definite D call. The CDR3 has 14 residues. V dropped 2 bases and J dropped 1 base, with 5 bases sitting between them. Germline assignment: CDR1 MDHEN and CDR2 SYDVKM. CDR3 in amino acids: CASSLRQNTGELFF. In DNA, the CDR3 is TGTGCCAGCAGTTTAAGACAGAACACCGGGGAGCTGTTTTTT.

This clone was counted only a few times. The J gene is TRBJ1-1, the V gene TRBV4-1; no reliable D call. CDR3 size: 16 residues. Trimming took 2 bases from V and 3 from J, leaving 16 bases between them. Germline V gives CDR1 MGHRA, CDR2 YSYEKL. The chain's CDR3 is CASSQNPATRDTEAFF. CDR3 in DNA: TGCGCCAGCAGCCAAAACCCTGCGACCCGGGACACTGAAGCTTTCTTT.

This clone was counted between two and nine times. V is TRBV15 and J is TRBJ2-5; 7 positions match TRBD1. Matching the DNA end better, TRBJ2-7 makes the J call doubtful. Germline CDR1 is LNHNV and CDR2 is YYDKDF (reference sequence). This CDR3 spans 14 amino acids. As DNA, the CDR3 is TGTGCCACCAGCGAGCGACAGGGCTCCTACGAGCAGTACTTC. Its translation: CATSERQGSYEQYF.

V is TRBV30 and J is TRBJ2-5, with 7 bases matching TRBD2. Germline V lookup: CDR1 GTSNPN, CDR2 SVGIG (reference sequence). V trimming: 4 bases; J trimming: 5 bases; junction bases outside the gene matches: 13. The CDR3 loop spans 15 amino acids. CDR3 in amino acids: CAWNGGRGEGETQYF. In nucleotides, the CDR3 is TGTGCCTGGAATGGCGGGAGAGGGGAGGGGGAGACCCAGTACTTC. Combining the CDR3 with reference TRBV30 and TRBJ2-5 gives the whole variable domain SQTIHQWPATLVQPVGSPLSLECTVEGTSNPNLYWYRQAAGRGLQLLFYSVGIGQISSEVPQNLSASRPQDRQFILSSKKLLLSDSGFYLCAWNGGRGEGETQYFGPGTRLLVL.

The gene calls are TRBV6-5 and TRBJ2-7, with D tentatively TRBD2 (5 bases). The V end lost 4 bases, the J end lost 9 bases, and 19 bases lay between the germline ends. The CDR3 spans 14 residues. The germline CDR1 and CDR2 sequences are MNHEY and SVGAGI. The CDR3, as DNA: TGTGCCAGCAGTTCTTCACTAGGACGGTTTGCGCAGTACTTC. This gives the protein CASSSSLGRFAQYF.

The table lists this clone with a count of one. The chain has TRBV5-8 and TRBJ2-5, with 11 bases matching TRBD2. V lost 0 bases and J lost 2; bases outside the gene matches: 0. From germline, CDR1 is SGHTS and CDR2 YDEGEE. CDR3 length: 15 amino acids. The DNA for the CDR3 is TGTGCCAGCAGCTTGGGACTAGCGGGACAAGAGACCCAGTACTTC. It is translated as CASSLGLAGQETQYF.

This chain uses TRBV30 with TRBJ2-7; D is unclear. V lost 0 bases and J 2 bases, leaving 17 bases between the germline ends. Germline loops: CDR1 GTSNPN, CDR2 SVGIG (reference sequence). This CDR3 comprises 16 residues. In DNA, the CDR3 is TGTGCCTGGAGTGTACTCCTGACGAGCGAGACCTACGAGCAGTACTTC. It translates to CAWSVLLTSETYEQYF.

The sample holds a few counts of this clone. The chain couples TRBV19 to TRBJ2-2, with 8 bases identical to TRBD2. V trimming: 5 bases; J trimming: 3 bases; junction bases outside the gene matches: 2. The CDR3 runs to 14 residues. Germline V CDR1 and CDR2: LNHDA, SQIVND (reference sequence). CDR3 sequence: CASSEGLDTGELFF. CDR3 in DNA: TGTGCCAGTAGTGAGGGACTAGACACCGGGGAGCTGTTTTTT.

This clone appeared a single time. This chain uses TRBV27 with TRBJ2-7, with unresolved D. CDR3 length equals 14 residues. Germline V lookup: CDR1 MNHEY, CDR2 SMNVEV (reference sequence). Trimming pared 3 bases from V and 0 bases from J, leaving 9 bases between. CDR3 in DNA: TGTGCCAGCAGTTTTACACCCTCCTCCTACGAGCAGTACTTC. It codes for CASSFTPSSYEQYF.

The rearrangement links TRBV6-1 to TRBJ1-1; D uncertain. Germline V lookup: CDR1 MNHNS, CDR2 SASEGT. The V gene lost 2 bases and the J gene lost 3 bases, with 4 bases spanning the gap. The CDR3 is made up of 12 amino acids. The CDR3 protein is CASSETDTEAFF. CDR3 nucleotides: TGTGCCAGCAGTGAAACGGACACTGAAGCTTTCTTT.

The rearrangement uses TRBV30 and TRBJ2-1; maybe TRBD2 (6 bases). The CDR3 sequence is 13 residues long. Trimming pared 5 bases from V and 2 bases from J, leaving 10 bases between. Germline values: CDR1 GTSNPN, CDR2 SVGIG (reference sequence). The CDR3 DNA sequence: TGTGCCTGGGACGCGGGACCCTACAATGAGCAGTTCTTC. Encoded protein: CAWDAGPYNEQFF.

This clone was observed a few times. For the CDR3, the DNA is TGTGCCAGTAGACGGGACACTGTGAATCAGCCCCAGCATTTT. It specifies CASRRDTVNQPQHF. The chain joins TRBV19 to TRBJ1-5, with D perhaps TRBD1 (6 bases). V was cut by 6 bases and J by 4 bases, with 13 bases left in between. The germline V gene encodes CDR1 LNHDA and CDR2 SQIVND (reference sequence). This CDR3 is built from 14 residues.

This chain uses TRBV5-4 with TRBJ2-6, with 7 bases that match TRBD1. This CDR3 has 16 amino acids. Germline V gives CDR1 SGHNT, CDR2 YYREEE (reference sequence). V was pared by 0 bases and J by 4 bases, with 4 bases of the junction left unmatched. CDR3 nucleotides: TGTGCCAGCAGCTTGGGACAGGGAAACGGGGCCAACGTCCTGACTTTC. This encodes CASSLGQGNGANVLTF.

The chain recombines TRBV7-9 with TRBJ1-2; the D is unclear. The CDR3 runs to 14 residues. Per the germline V gene, CDR1 is SEHNR and CDR2 is FQNEAQ (reference sequence). V lost 3 bases and J lost 5, with 13 bases in between. CDR3 bases: TGTGCCAGCAGCTTCACCCGAGCCCCTTATGGCTACACCTTC. This codes for CASSFTRAPYGYTF.

The chain is built from TRBV6-5 and TRBJ2-7; 8 bases align to TRBD1. CDR3 size: 13 residues. Germline CDR1 is MNHEY and CDR2 is SVGAGI. Trimming removed 5 bases from V and 4 bases from J; junction bases left unmatched: 4. The CDR3 region has the DNA TGTGCCAGCAGTCGGACAGGGAATTACGAGCAGTACTTC. As protein: CASSRTGNYEQYF.

The chain couples TRBV2 to TRBJ1-1; 8 nucleotides align to TRBD1. Germline CDR1 and CDR2: SNHLY and FYNNEI. V gave up 5 bases and J gave up 4 bases; unmatched junction bases: 6. The CDR3 spans 14 residues. Here the CDR3 reads CASSKDRVATEAFF. The CDR3 DNA reads as TGTGCCAGCAGTAAGGACAGGGTCGCCACTGAAGCTTTCTTT. Together with reference TRBV2 and TRBJ1-1, the CDR3 gives the full variable domain: EPEVTQTPSHQVTQMGQEVILRCVPISNHLYFYWYRQILGQKVEFLVSFYNNEISEKSEIFDDQFSVERPDGSNFTLKIRSTKLEDSAMYFCASSKDRVATEAFFGQGTRLTVV.

This clone has a handful of counts. The V and J genes are TRBV7-3 and TRBJ1-2; 7 positions match TRBD1. Germline CDR1 and CDR2: SGHTA and FQGTGA. The V and J ends lost 5 bases and 4 bases, in that order; junction bases with no gene match: 7. The CDR3 extends over 14 amino acids. The CDR3 region has the DNA TGTGCCAGCAGCCGAGGGGGCAGTTCCTATGGCTACACCTTC. Translating gives CASSRGGSSYGYTF.

The V and J genes are TRBV28 and TRBJ1-2; D gene uncertain. Germline CDR1 MDHEN, CDR2 SYDVKM. The length of the CDR3 is 13 residues. Trimming took 3 bases from V and 7 from J, leaving 12 bases between them. CDR3 residues: CASSFTEYPGYTF. CDR3 nucleotide sequence: TGTGCCAGCAGTTTTACAGAGTATCCTGGCTACACCTTC.

The chain couples TRBV2 to TRBJ2-3; D unclear. The germline V gene encodes CDR1 SNHLY and CDR2 FYNNEI. CDR3 length: 12 amino acids. With 7 bases removed from V and 3 bases from J, the gap between germline ends came to 8 bases. The DNA for the CDR3 is TGTGCCAGCACTCCCGGGACAGATACGCAGTATTTT. It codes for CASTPGTDTQYF.

CDR3 sequence: CASSQSELFYEQYF. The CDR3 coding sequence is TGTGCCAGCAGCCAATCTGAGCTATTCTACGAGCAGTACTTC. The chain is built from TRBV16 and TRBJ2-7; D is undetermined. Per the germline V gene, CDR1 is KGHSY and CDR2 is FQNENV. V lost 0 bases and J lost 3, with 9 bases in between. The CDR3 loop spans 14 amino acids.

The chain links TRBV28 to TRBJ2-7; tentative D call: TRBD1 (6 bases). CDR1 and CDR2 (germline): MDHEN, SYDVKM. The CDR3 totals 14 residues. V was clipped by 4 bases and J by 0 bases, with 10 bases between them. The CDR3 sequence is CASSYPGASYEQYF. In DNA form, the CDR3 reads TGTGCCAGCAGTTACCCAGGGGCCTCCTACGAGCAGTACTTC.

The genes are TRBV28 and TRBJ2-7, with 8 bases fitting TRBD1. Per germline, CDR1 MDHEN and CDR2 SYDVKM. V lost 5 bases and J lost 6; bases outside the gene matches: 9. The CDR3 covers 14 residues. The CDR3 spells CASSAPGQVAEQYF. In nucleotides, the CDR3 is TGTGCCAGCAGTGCTCCGGGACAGGTTGCCGAGCAGTACTTC. Drawing the rest from reference TRBV28 and TRBJ2-7, the complete variable domain is DVKVTQSSRYLVKRTGEKVFLECVQDMDHENMFWYRQDPGLGLRLIYFSYDVKMKEKGDIPEGYSVSREKKERFSLILESASTNQTSMYLCASSAPGQVAEQYFGPGTRLTVT.

The V and J genes are TRBV29-1 and TRBJ2-5; D gene unclear. V was shortened by 8 bases and J by 0 bases, with 13 bases between the two germline ends. The V gene's germline CDR1 is SQVTM and CDR2 ANQGSEA. The length of the CDR3 is 13 residues. DNA for the CDR3: TGCAGCCTTTCCCGAACAGACCAAGAGACCCAGTACTTC. As protein: CSLSRTDQETQYF.

This clone has a handful of counts. The chain has TRBV28 and TRBJ2-5; 9 positions agree with TRBD2. There are 17 residues in the CDR3. Losses at the gene ends were 1 base for V and 5 bases for J; bases not matched to a gene: 11. Germline V gives CDR1 MDHEN, CDR2 SYDVKM. CDR3: CASSLSIWREGWETQYF. Here the CDR3 DNA reads TGTGCCAGCAGTTTATCAATATGGCGGGAGGGGTGGGAGACCCAGTACTTC.

This sequence joins TRBV5-6 and TRBJ2-7; 11 nucleotides line up with TRBD2. With 0 bases clipped from V and 2 bases from J, the junction kept 7 bases outside the gene matches. The CDR3 runs 17 residues. Germline lookup yields CDR1 SGHDT and CDR2 YYEEEE. The CDR3 region has the DNA TGTGCCAGCAGCTTGGTAGGGCTAGCGGGAGGCCCCTACGAGCAGTACTTC. This encodes CASSLVGLAGGPYEQYF.